This entry describes one T cell receptor beta chain. The data belong to a study of Tregs in tolerant kidney transplant recipients. Mixed chimerism was transient after nonmyeloablative marrow transplants from related graft donors. The data were produced by immunoSEQ multiplex PCR, yet TCRdb's version contains in-frame clones alone and is incomplete. This table has more than 70,000 clones, about 91% appearing once. The sequence was obtained from a human patient who received a combined kidney and bone marrow transplant. Some of the T cells might come from the graft donor. Material: CD4+ T cells from blood (PBMCs), obtained 24 months after the transplant.

The CDR3 DNA is TGTGCCACCAGCGGAGGGACAGGGACACCCCAAGAGACCCAGTACTTC. Translation: CATSGGTGTPQETQYF. The chain carries TRBV15 and TRBJ2-5, with TRBD1 matching over 9 bases. CDR1 is LNHNV, CDR2 YYDKDF, per germline (reference sequence). The CDR3 length is 16 residues. The trim removed 5 bases at V and 1 base at J, leaving 8 bases unmatched.